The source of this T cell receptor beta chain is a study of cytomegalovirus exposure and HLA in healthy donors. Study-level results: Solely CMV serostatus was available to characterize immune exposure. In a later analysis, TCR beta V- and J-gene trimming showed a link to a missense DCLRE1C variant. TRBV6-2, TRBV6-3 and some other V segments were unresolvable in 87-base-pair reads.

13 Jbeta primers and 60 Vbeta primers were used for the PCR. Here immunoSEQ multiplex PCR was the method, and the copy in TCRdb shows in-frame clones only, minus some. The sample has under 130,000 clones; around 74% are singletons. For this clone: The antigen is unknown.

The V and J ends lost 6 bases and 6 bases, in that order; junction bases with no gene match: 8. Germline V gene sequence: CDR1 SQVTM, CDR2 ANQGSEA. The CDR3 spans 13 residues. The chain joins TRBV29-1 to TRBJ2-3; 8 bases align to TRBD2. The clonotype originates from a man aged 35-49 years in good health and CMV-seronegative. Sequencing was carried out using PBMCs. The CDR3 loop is CSVRGLGGDTQYF. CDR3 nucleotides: TGCAGCGTGAGGGGACTAGGGGGTGATACGCAGTATTTT.